The TCR beta chain under discussion was sequenced for a study of T-cell reconstitution after alpha-beta-depleted transplantation in children. Germline values: CDR1 LNHDA, CDR2 SQIVND (reference sequence). V lost 3 bases to trimming and J lost 5 bases; unmatched junction nucleotides: 11. The CDR3 length is 16 residues. General study results and limits: T-cell numbers and diversity, one year after transplant, stemmed largely from T cells that were newly produced.

Unique molecular identifiers were used in preparing the TCRbeta library. TCRdb redid the calling of the PCR reads with MiXCR, one entry per CDR3 protein. The data hold 200,000 to 250,000 distinct CDR3 sequences, with 9.5% to 13% observed a single time. This clonotype was counted many times. What it binds is unknown. The clonotype originates from a child younger than two with acute myeloid leukemia, due to receive a stem cell transplant. The sequencing here drew on PBMCs, taken before TCRalphabeta/CD19-depleted stem cell transplant. The rearrangement joins TRBV19 to TRBJ1-1, with 8 bases aligning to TRBD1. For the CDR3, the DNA is TGTGCCAGTAGTATGTGGGCAGGGGGCGTTGGGACTGAAGCTTTCTTT. This translates into CASSMWAGGVGTEAFF.